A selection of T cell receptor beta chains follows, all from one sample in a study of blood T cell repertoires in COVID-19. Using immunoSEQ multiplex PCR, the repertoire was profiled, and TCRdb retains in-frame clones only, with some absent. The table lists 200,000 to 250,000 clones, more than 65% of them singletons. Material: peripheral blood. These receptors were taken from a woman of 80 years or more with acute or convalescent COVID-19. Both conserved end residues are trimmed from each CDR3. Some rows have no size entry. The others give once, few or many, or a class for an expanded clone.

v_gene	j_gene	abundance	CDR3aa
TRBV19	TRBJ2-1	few	ASSPGQGGEQF
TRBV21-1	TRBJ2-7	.	ASSCTTGEYEQY
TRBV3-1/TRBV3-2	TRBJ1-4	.	ASSQDLGKLF
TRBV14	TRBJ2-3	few	ASSPWTGRITDTQY
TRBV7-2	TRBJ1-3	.	ASSFRAEGTGAGNTIY
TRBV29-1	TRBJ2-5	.	SVGTGGSQETQY
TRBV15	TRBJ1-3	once	ATSRGSSGNTIY
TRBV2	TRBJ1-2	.	ASRPGTGAGYGYT
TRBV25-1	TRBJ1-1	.	ASSEPGKNTEAF
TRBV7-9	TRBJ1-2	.	ASSLGGLHGYT
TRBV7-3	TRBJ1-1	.	ASSLKAQGASEAF
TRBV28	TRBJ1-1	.	ASRAQWGGYTEAF
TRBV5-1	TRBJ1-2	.	ASSLAAGANYGYT
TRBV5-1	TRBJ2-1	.	ASSLVLAGGGLGDEQF
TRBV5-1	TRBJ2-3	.	ASSLGGQPTDTQY
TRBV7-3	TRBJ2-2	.	ASSPLTQGTGELF
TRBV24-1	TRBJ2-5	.	ATSDPQDYPGETQY
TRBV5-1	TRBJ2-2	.	ASSLITVSDIGELF
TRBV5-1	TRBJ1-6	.	ASSPRSSYNSPLH
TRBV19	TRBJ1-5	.	ASSTRDGYNQPQH
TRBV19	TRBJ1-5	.	ASSIDMGARSNQPQH
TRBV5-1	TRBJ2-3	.	ASSSGGATLSTDTQY
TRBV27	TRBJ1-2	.	ASGRQGNIDGYT
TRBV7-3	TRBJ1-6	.	ASSVDSSYNSPLH
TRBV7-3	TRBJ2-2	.	ASSSGTGGTGELF
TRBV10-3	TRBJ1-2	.	AISGWDRAYGYT
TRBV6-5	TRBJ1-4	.	ASRSTRLSLI
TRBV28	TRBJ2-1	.	ASSLFRDRNNEQF
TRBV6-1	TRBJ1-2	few	ASSEQTGYYGYT
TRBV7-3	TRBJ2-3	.	ASSLGLGIPDTQY
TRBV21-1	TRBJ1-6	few	ASSSRDRGSSYNSPLH